This T cell receptor beta chain is from a study of T-cell reconstitution after alpha-beta-depleted transplantation in children. A library of TCRbeta sequences, prepared with unique molecular identifiers, was generated. MiXCR was run by TCRdb on the PCR reads, yielding one entry per CDR3 protein. The sample holds 200,000 to 250,000 distinct CDR3 sequences, roughly a tenth seen once. The V and J ends lost 4 bases and 2 bases respectively, with 8 bases between them. The CDR3 is made up of 14 amino acids. This clonotype was recorded many times. The sequence was obtained from a child younger than two with acute myeloid leukemia, due to receive a stem cell transplant. J is TRBJ1-4 and V is TRBV23-1; D ambiguous. TRBV23-1 is an ORF, and what it does is uncertain. The material sequenced was PBMCs, taken before TCRalphabeta/CD19-depleted stem cell transplant. The CDR3 DNA follows: TGCGCCAGCAGTCGTGACTTTACTAATGAAAAACTGTTTTTT. It specifies CASSRDFTNEKLFF.